This T cell receptor beta chain was documented in a study of cytomegalovirus exposure and HLA in healthy donors. About the research overall: Among about 179 million T cells, an earlier analysis found 90 million to 130 million unique TCR beta sequences. Findings and limits, study-wide: Fewer N-insertions (relative to the 666-donor mean) were reportedly seen in an Asian-associated ancestry cluster in a later analysis.

Turning to this clone: Antigen unknown.

It was healthy bone marrow donors who served as donors. In the PCR, 60 Vbeta and 13 Jbeta primers were used. Here immunoSEQ multiplex PCR was the method, and the copy in TCRdb shows in-frame clones only, minus some. Among over 130,000 clones listed, more than 60% were seen once. The sample consisted of PBMCs. The sequence derives from a male donor in good health and CMV-seronegative.

Written as DNA, the CDR3 is TGCGCCAGCAGCCTGCTAGCCCGGGAGGCCCGGGAGCTGTTTTTT. Translation: CASSLLAREARELFF. The chain couples TRBV5-1 to TRBJ2-2, with 7 bases aligning to TRBD2. Germline V gives CDR1 SGHRS, CDR2 YFSETQ. V lost 4 bases, J lost 9 bases, and 12 bases stayed unmatched. The CDR3 runs to 15 residues.